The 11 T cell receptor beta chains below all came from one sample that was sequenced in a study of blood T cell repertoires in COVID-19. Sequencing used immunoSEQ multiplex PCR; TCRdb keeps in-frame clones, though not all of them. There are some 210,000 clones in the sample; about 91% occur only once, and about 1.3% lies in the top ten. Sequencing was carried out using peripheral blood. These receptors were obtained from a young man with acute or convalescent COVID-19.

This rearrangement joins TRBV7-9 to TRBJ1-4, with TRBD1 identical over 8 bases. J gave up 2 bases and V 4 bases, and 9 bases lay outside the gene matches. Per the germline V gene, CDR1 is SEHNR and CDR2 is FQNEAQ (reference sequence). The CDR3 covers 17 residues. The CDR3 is CASSWGSGGITNEKLFF. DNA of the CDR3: TGTGCCAGCAGCTGGGGGTCAGGGGGCATCACTAATGAAAAACTGTTTTTT.

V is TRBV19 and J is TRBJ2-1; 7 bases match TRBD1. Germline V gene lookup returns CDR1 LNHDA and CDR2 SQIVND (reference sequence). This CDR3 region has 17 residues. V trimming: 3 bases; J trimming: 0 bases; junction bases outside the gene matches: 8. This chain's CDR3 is CASSIGRGRFSYNEQFF. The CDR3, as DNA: TGTGCCAGTAGTATTGGAAGGGGGCGATTCTCCTACAATGAGCAGTTCTTC.

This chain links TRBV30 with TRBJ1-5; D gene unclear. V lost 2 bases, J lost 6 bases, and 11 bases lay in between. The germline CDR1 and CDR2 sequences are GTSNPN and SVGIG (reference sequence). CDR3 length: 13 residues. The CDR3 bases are TGTGCCTGGAGTATCGGTAGAAGTCAGCCCCAGCATTTT. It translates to CAWSIGRSQPQHF.

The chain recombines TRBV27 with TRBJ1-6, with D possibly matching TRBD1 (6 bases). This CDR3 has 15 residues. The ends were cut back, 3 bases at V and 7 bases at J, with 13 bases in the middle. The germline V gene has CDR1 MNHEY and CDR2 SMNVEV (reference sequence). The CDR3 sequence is CASSLSGTGNSPLHF. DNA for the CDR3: TGTGCCAGCAGTTTGAGCGGCACAGGGAATTCACCCCTCCACTTT.

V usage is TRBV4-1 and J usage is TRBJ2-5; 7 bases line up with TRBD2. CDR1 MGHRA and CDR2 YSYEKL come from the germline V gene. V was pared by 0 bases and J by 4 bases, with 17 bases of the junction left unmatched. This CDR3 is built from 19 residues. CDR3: CASSQDPPSGGGPPETQYF. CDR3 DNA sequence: TGCGCCAGCAGCCAAGACCCCCCGTCCGGGGGAGGGCCCCCAGAGACCCAGTACTTC.

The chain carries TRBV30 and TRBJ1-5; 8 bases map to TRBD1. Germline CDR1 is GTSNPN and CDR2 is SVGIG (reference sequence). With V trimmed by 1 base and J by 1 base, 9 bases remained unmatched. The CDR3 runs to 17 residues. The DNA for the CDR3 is TGTGCCTGGAGTGCGGGATTGACAGGGGAAAGCAATCAGCCCCAGCATTTT. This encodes CAWSAGLTGESNQPQHF.

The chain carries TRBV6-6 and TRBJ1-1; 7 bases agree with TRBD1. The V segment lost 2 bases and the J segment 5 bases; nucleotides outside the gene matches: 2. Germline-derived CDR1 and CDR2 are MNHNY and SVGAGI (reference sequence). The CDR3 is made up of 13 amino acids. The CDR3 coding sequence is TGTGCCAGCAGTTACCGACAGGGAACTGAAGCTTTCTTT. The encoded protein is CASSYRQGTEAFF.

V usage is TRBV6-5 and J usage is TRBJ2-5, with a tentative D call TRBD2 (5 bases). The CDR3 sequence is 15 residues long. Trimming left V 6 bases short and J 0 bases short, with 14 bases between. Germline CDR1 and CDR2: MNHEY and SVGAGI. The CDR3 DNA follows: TGTGCCAGCAGCCTTCTCAGCGGCAACCAAGAGACCCAGTACTTC. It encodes CASSLLSGNQETQYF.

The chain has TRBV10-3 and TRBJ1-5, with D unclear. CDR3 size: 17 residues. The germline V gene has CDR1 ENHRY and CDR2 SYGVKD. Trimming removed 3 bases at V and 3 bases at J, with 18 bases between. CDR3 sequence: CAISDSRIRQVNQPQHF. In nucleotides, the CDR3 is TGTGCCATCAGTGATTCCCGAATCCGGCAGGTCAATCAGCCCCAGCATTTT.

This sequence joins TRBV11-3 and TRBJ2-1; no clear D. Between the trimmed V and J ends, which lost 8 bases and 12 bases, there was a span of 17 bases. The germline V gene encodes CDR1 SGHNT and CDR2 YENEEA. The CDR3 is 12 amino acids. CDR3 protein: CASRGWSGAQFF. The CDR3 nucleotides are TGTGCCAGCCGCGGATGGAGTGGTGCGCAGTTCTTC.

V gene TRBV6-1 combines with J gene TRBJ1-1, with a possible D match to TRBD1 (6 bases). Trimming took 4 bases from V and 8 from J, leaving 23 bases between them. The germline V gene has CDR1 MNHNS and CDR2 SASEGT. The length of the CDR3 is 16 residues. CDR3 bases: TGTGCCAGCAGTGCGGATGGCAGGGGTTACGTTCCGGAAGCTTTCTTT. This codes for CASSADGRGYVPEAFF.